Listed below are T cell receptor beta chains from one sample, sequenced in a study of blood T cell repertoires in COVID-19. TCRdb keeps only in-frame clones here, not all; method: immunoSEQ multiplex PCR. The repertoire includes approximately 63,000 clones, about 70% of them detected once, and about 50% sits in the top ten. Sequencing input: peripheral blood. These receptors all come from a woman aged 80 or over with acute or convalescent COVID-19. CDR3s include the opening cysteine and the closing phenylalanine or tryptophan. The order of the fields is V gene, J gene, D gene, clone size, CDR3 protein, CDR3 DNA. D genes are given only for firm matches. Size values are once, few and many counts, or a class for expanded clones, and some rows have none.

TRBV2	TRBJ2-7	NA	NA	CASSEPGNGVEQYF	TGTGCCAGCAGTGAACCCGGGAATGGGGTCGAGCAGTACTTC
TRBV29-1	TRBJ2-1	NA	NA	CSVEERLISQGEQFF	TGCAGCGTTGAAGAGCGGTTGATATCCCAGGGTGAGCAGTTCTTC
TRBV28	TRBJ2-3	NA	NA	CASSFISSSTDTQYF	TGTGCCAGCAGTTTTATCTCCTCTTCCACAGATACGCAGTATTTT
TRBV6-1	TRBJ2-1	TRBD2	NA	CATGTSPNNEQFF	TGTGCCACCGGGACTAGCCCAAACAATGAGCAGTTCTTC
TRBV19	TRBJ2-1	TRBD2	NA	CASKPGLAGADEQFF	TGTGCCAGTAAACCCGGACTAGCGGGAGCTGATGAGCAGTTCTTC
TRBV2	TRBJ2-7	NA	NA	CASSYTSPPYEQYF	TGTGCCAGCAGTTACACTAGCCCGCCCTACGAGCAGTACTTC
TRBV21-1	TRBJ1-2	NA	few	CASFLDRVHYGYTF	TGTGCCAGCTTCTTGGACAGGGTGCACTATGGCTACACCTTC
TRBV13	TRBJ2-7	TRBD2	NA	CASSFQAGGISGYEQYF	TGTGCCAGCAGCTTCCAAGCGGGAGGGATATCGGGCTACGAGCAGTACTTC
TRBV27	TRBJ1-3	NA	NA	CASRTQGGNTIYF	TGTGCCAGCAGAACCCAGGGTGGAAACACCATATATTTT
TRBV3-1/TRBV3-2	TRBJ1-3	NA	NA	CASSHAGVGNTIYF	TGTGCCAGCAGCCACGCAGGGGTCGGAAACACCATATATTTT
TRBV11-2	TRBJ1-4	NA	NA	CASSRGQLNEKLFF	TGTGCCAGCAGCCGTGGACAGCTTAATGAAAAACTGTTTTTT
TRBV2	TRBJ2-7	TRBD1	few	CASSLDRALEQYF	TGTGCCAGCAGTTTGGACAGGGCCCTCGAGCAGTACTTC
TRBV19	TRBJ2-3	TRBD2	NA	CASSEWTSGRKDTQYF	TGTGCCAGTAGCGAATGGACTAGCGGGAGGAAAGATACGCAGTATTTT
TRBV12-5	TRBJ1-1	NA	NA	CASGAPEQGRKAFF	TGTGCTAGTGGGGCCCCGGAACAGGGTCGTAAAGCTTTCTTT
TRBV5-1	TRBJ2-1	TRBD2	NA	CASSLSGSEYNEQFF	TGCGCCAGCAGCTTGAGCGGGAGCGAATACAATGAGCAGTTCTTC
TRBV29-1	TRBJ2-7	TRBD1	NA	CSAVWGTAPNEQYF	TGCAGCGCCGTATGGGGGACAGCTCCCAACGAGCAGTACTTC
TRBV6-5	TRBJ1-3	NA	NA	CASSYSPPGNTIYF	TGTGCCAGCAGTTACTCCCCCCCGGGAAACACCATATATTTT
TRBV7-9	TRBJ1-1	NA	NA	CASSLALGGRYTEAFF	TGTGCCAGCAGCTTAGCGCTGGGGGGTAGGTACACTGAAGCTTTCTTT
TRBV15	TRBJ2-7	NA	many	CATSRDLAGTGYEQYF	TGTGCCACCAGCAGAGATTTGGCGGGAACAGGCTACGAGCAGTACTTC
TRBV15	TRBJ1-4	NA	NA	CATSGALSEKLFF	TGTGCCACCAGCGGGGCCTTATCTGAAAAACTGTTTTTT
TRBV7-2	TRBJ1-2	NA	NA	CASRQGYYGYTF	TGTGCCAGCAGACAGGGATACTATGGCTACACCTTC
TRBV6-4	TRBJ2-1	TRBD1	NA	CASSVGQGAGEQFF	TGTGCCAGCAGTGTTGGGCAGGGGGCAGGCGAGCAGTTCTTC
TRBV5-1	TRBJ2-5	TRBD1	NA	CASSFLTGGETQYF	TGCGCCAGCAGCTTCCTGACAGGGGGGGAGACCCAGTACTTC